The 8 T cell receptor beta chains listed next were all sequenced from one sample in a study of blood T cell repertoires in COVID-19. Clones were read by immunoSEQ multiplex PCR, and TCRdb kept only the in-frame ones, dropping some. The sample has some 190,000 clones, 80% seen once. The sample comprised PBMCs or T cells enriched from blood (not recorded which). These receptors originate from a young man with acute COVID-19.

The chain recombines TRBV19 with TRBJ2-6; a weak D match, TRBD1 (6 bases). Germline CDR1 is LNHDA and CDR2 is SQIVND (reference sequence). V was trimmed by 6 bases and J by 1 base, leaving 19 bases between them. CDR3 size: 18 residues. As DNA, the CDR3 is TGTGCCAGTAGAGCAACCGGGACATTCAAATCTGGGGCCAACGTCCTGACTTTC. Translating gives CASRATGTFKSGANVLTF.

This clone occurred once. The chain is built from TRBV5-1 and TRBJ2-4; 8 nucleotides line up with TRBD1. The CDR3 length is 15 residues. The germline V gene has CDR1 SGHRS and CDR2 YFSETQ. V lost 3 bases, J lost 0 bases, and 2 bases stayed unmatched. The CDR3 DNA reads as TGCGCCAGCAGCTCGGGGACAGGAGCCAAAAACATTCAGTACTTC. Translated, it gives CASSSGTGAKNIQYF.

J is TRBJ1-5 and V is TRBV2; tentative D call: TRBD1 (5 bases). The CDR3 spans 13 residues. Germline CDR1 reads SNHLY; CDR2 reads FYNNEI. With 6 bases removed from V and 11 bases from J, the gap between germline ends came to 17 bases. CDR3 region: CASRDWGTQAQHF. DNA for the CDR3: TGTGCCAGCAGAGACTGGGGCACCCAAGCCCAGCATTTT. The entire variable domain, with the rest obtained from reference TRBV2 and TRBJ1-5, is as follows: EPEVTQTPSHQVTQMGQEVILRCVPISNHLYFYWYRQILGQKVEFLVSFYNNEISEKSEIFDDQFSVERPDGSNFTLKIRSTKLEDSAMYFCASRDWGTQAQHFGDGTRLSIL.

CDR3 sequence reads: CASSDRAGGLDGYTF. The CDR3 region has the DNA TGCGCCAGCAGTGACAGGGCAGGGGGCTTGGATGGCTACACCTTC. J is TRBJ1-2 and V is TRBV10-2; TRBD1 aligns across 8 bases. This CDR3 has 15 residues. V trimming: 3 bases; J trimming: 6 bases; junction bases outside the gene matches: 9. CDR1 and CDR2 from the germline V gene are WSHSY and SAAADI.

This clone has just one count. This chain links TRBV5-1 with TRBJ1-1; D remains unclear. The CDR3 has 12 residues. Germline CDR1 reads SGHRS; CDR2 reads YFSETQ. With 1 base removed from V and 8 bases from J, the gap between germline ends came to 9 bases. The CDR3, as DNA: TGCGCCAGCAGCTTGACACAGTCAGAAGCTTTCTTT. It encodes CASSLTQSEAFF.

The J gene is TRBJ2-1, the V gene TRBV7-7; 11 bases fit TRBD2. V was pared by 0 bases and J by 1 base, with 11 bases of the junction left unmatched. Per germline, CDR1 SSHAT and CDR2 FNYEAQ (reference sequence). The CDR3 spans 20 residues. This chain's CDR3 is CASSLAPGVAGGPSYNEQFF. The CDR3 nucleotides read TGTGCCAGCAGCTTAGCGCCCGGGGTAGCGGGGGGGCCTTCCTACAATGAGCAGTTCTTC.

This clone was counted a few times. The genes are TRBV19 and TRBJ2-2; a weak D match, TRBD2 (5 bases). CDR1 and CDR2 from the germline V gene are LNHDA and SQIVND (reference sequence). Between the trimmed V and J ends, which lost 2 bases and 2 bases, there was a span of 9 bases. This CDR3 region has 15 residues. This CDR3 reads CASSITGVNTGELFF. The CDR3, as DNA: TGTGCCAGTAGTATAACCGGGGTTAACACCGGGGAGCTGTTTTTT.

The V call is TRBV3-1 (or the pseudogene TRBV3-2), the J call TRBJ1-6; tentative D call: TRBD1 (6 bases). V lost 6 bases and J lost 7, with 16 bases in between. The CDR3 consists of 15 residues. Germline V CDR1 and CDR2: LGHDT, YNNKEL (reference sequence). The CDR3 loop reads CASRPATGTNSPLHF. The CDR3 DNA reads as TGTGCCAGCAGACCGGCGACAGGAACGAATTCACCCCTCCACTTT.